What follows are 5 T cell receptor beta chains derived from one specimen sequenced in a study of cytomegalovirus exposure and HLA in healthy donors. Primers: 60 Vbeta forward and 13 Jbeta reverse. TCRdb's copy holds only in-frame clones and misses some; the assay was immunoSEQ multiplex PCR. The sample shows 120,000 to 150,000 clones, around 80% of them seen only once. The sequenced sample consisted of PBMCs. The receptor source for this set is a man aged 35-49 years in good health and CMV-seronegative.

The J gene is TRBJ2-7, the V gene TRBV4-3; a possible D gene is TRBD2 (6 bases). Germline V gene lookup returns CDR1 LGHNA and CDR2 YSLEER. The CDR3 has 16 residues. The germline V and J ends were trimmed by 1 base and 1 base, with 14 bases remaining between them. The CDR3 is CASSQVWDFPSYEQYF. The CDR3 nucleotides are TGCGCCAGCAGCCAAGTATGGGACTTTCCTTCCTACGAGCAGTACTTC.

This chain connects TRBV10-3 to TRBJ2-3; D is unresolved. The CDR3 is 16 residues long. Germline-derived CDR1 and CDR2 are ENHRY and SYGVKD. Trimming shortened V by 5 bases and J by 0 bases, and 15 bases separated the two germline ends. In DNA, the CDR3 is TGTGCCATCAGTCCCTCCGTGGAGAGGAGCACAGATACGCAGTATTTT. Translating gives CAISPSVERSTDTQYF.

The chain combines TRBV19 with TRBJ2-5, with TRBD2 matching over 12 bases. V lost 5 bases, J lost 4 bases, and 14 bases stayed unmatched. Germline CDR1 reads LNHDA; CDR2 reads SQIVND (reference sequence). The CDR3 extends over 18 amino acids. The DNA of the CDR3 is TGTGCCAGTAGTCCCCCGGGGCGACTAGCGGGAGCTCGAGAGACCCAGTACTTC. This gives the protein CASSPPGRLAGARETQYF.

J is TRBJ1-5 and V is TRBV10-1; TRBD1 might be the D (6 bases). Germline assignment: CDR1 WNHNN and CDR2 SYGVQD (reference sequence). The CDR3 loop spans 15 amino acids. V shed 2 bases and J shed 2 bases, with 10 bases lying between them. CDR3 in amino acids: CASSEARTGNQPQHF. The CDR3 DNA is TGCGCCAGCAGTGAGGCTCGGACAGGCAATCAGCCCCAGCATTTT.

The rearrangement links TRBV6-5 to TRBJ2-7, with 7 positions matching TRBD2. The V segment lost 7 bases and the J segment 1 base; nucleotides outside the gene matches: 10. The length of the CDR3 is 15 residues. Germline loops: CDR1 MNHEY, CDR2 SVGAGI. CDR3 nucleotides: TGTGCCAGCACCCGAGGGAGCGGGGTGTCCTACGAGCAGTACTTC. Protein: CASTRGSGVSYEQYF.